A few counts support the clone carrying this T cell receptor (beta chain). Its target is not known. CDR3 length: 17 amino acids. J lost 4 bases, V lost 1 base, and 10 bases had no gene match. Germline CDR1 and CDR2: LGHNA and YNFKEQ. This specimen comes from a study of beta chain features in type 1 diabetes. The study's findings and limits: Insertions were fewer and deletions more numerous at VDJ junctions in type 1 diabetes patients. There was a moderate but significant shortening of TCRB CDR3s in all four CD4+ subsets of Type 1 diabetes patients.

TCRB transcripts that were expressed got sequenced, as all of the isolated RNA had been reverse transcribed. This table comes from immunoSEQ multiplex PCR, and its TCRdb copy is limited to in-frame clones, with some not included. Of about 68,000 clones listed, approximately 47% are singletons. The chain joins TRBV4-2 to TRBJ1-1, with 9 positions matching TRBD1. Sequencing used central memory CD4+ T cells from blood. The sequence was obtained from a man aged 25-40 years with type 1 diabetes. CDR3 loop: CASSQAVTGGVSTEAFF. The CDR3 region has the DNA TGTGCCAGCAGCCAAGCTGTTACAGGGGGCGTTAGCACTGAAGCTTTCTTT.